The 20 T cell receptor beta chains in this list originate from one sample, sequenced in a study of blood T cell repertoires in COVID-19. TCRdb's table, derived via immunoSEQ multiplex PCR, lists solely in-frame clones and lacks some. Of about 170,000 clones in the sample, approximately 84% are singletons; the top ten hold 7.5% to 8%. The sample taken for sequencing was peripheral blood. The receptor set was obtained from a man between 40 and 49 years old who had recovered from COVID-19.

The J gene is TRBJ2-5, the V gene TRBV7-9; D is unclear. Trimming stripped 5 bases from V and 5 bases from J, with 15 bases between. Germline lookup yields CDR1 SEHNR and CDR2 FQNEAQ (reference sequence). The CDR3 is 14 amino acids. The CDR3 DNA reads TGTGCCAGCAGCCCGAGGTTGGGTTGGGAGACCCAGTACTTC. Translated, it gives CASSPRLGWETQYF.

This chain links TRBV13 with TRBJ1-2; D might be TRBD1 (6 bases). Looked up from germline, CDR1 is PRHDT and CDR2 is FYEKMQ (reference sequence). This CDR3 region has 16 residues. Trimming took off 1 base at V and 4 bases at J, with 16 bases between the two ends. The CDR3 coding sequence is TGTGCCAGCAGCTTAGCCCTAACAGGGCTTGCCTATGGCTACACCTTC. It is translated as CASSLALTGLAYGYTF. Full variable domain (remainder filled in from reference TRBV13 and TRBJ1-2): AAGVIQSPRHLIKEKRETATLKCYPIPRHDTVYWYQQGPGQDPQFLISFYEKMQSDKGSIPDRFSAQQFSDYHSELNMSSLELGDSALYFCASSLALTGLAYGYTFGSGTRLTVV.

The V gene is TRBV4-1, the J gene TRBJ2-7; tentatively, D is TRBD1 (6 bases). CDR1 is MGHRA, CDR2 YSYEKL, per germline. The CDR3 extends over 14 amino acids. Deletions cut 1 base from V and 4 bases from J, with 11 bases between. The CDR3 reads CASSQVTGGYEQYF. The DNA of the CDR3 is TGCGCCAGCAGCCAAGTGACAGGAGGATACGAGCAGTACTTC.

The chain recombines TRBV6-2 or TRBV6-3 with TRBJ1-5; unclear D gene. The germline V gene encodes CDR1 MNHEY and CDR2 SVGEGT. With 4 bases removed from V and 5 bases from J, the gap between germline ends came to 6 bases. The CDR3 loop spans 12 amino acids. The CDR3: CASSLRYQPQHF. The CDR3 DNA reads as TGTGCCAGCAGTTTGCGATATCAGCCCCAGCATTTT.

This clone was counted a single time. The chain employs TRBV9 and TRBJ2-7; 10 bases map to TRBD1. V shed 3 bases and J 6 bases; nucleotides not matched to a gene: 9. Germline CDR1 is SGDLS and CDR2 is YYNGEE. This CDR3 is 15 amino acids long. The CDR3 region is CASSEYGDRGGEQYF. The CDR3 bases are TGTGCCAGCAGCGAATATGGGGACAGGGGAGGCGAGCAGTACTTC.

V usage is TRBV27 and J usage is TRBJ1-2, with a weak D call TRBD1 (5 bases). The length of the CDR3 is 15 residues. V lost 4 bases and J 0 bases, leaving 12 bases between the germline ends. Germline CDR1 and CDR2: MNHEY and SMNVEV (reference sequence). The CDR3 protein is CASSSTGFSNYGYTF. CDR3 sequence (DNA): TGTGCCAGCAGTTCTACAGGCTTCTCTAACTATGGCTACACCTTC.

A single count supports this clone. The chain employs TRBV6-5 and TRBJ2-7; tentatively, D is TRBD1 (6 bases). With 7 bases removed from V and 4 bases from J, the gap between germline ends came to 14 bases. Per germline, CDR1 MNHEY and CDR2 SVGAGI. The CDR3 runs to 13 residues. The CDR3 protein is CASIWGPEYEQYF. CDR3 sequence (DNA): TGTGCCAGCATTTGGGGGCCGGAGTACGAGCAGTACTTC.

The CDR3 region has the DNA TGTGCCAGCAGCCCCATTGGGGGCGAGGAGGACACCATATATTTT. It translates to CASSPIGGEEDTIYF. The chain joins TRBV7-9 to TRBJ1-3, with D possibly being TRBD1 (6 bases). Germline V gene data show CDR1 as SEHNR and CDR2 as FQNEAQ (reference sequence). This CDR3 is 15 amino acids long. The ends were cut back, 5 bases at V and 8 bases at J, with 19 bases in the middle.

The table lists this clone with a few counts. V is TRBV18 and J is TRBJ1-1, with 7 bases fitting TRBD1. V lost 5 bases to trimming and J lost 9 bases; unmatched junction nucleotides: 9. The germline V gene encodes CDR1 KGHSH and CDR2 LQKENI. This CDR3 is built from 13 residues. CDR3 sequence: CASSSTGNHKAFF. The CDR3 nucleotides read TGTGCCAGCTCATCGACAGGGAACCATAAAGCTTTCTTT.

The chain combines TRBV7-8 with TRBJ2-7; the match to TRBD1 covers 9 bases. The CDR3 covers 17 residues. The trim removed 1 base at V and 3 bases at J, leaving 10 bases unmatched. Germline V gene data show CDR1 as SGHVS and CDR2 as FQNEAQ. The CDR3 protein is CASSLGILGQGFYEQYF. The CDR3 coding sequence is TGTGCCAGCAGCTTAGGAATTTTGGGACAGGGTTTCTACGAGCAGTACTTC.

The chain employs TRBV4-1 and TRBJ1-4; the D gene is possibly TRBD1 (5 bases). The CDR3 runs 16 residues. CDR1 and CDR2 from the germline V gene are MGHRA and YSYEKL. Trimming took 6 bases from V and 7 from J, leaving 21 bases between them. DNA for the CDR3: TGCGCCAGCAGTTTCATAGGGGTCAGGGAAGGTGAAAAACTGTTTTTT. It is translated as CASSFIGVREGEKLFF.

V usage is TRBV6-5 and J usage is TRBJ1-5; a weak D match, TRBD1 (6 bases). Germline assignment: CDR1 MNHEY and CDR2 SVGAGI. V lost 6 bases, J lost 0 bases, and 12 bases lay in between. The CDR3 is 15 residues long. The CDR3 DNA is TGTGCCAGCAGGCAGGGGCTACATAGCAATCAGCCCCAGCATTTT. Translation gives CASRQGLHSNQPQHF.

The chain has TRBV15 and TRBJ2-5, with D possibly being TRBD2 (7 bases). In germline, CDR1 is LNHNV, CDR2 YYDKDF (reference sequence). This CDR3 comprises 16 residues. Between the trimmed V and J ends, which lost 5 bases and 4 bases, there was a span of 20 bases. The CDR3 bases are TGTGCCACCAGCGGGATGTACGGGGGCGGGGGAGAGACCCAGTACTTC. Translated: CATSGMYGGGGETQYF.

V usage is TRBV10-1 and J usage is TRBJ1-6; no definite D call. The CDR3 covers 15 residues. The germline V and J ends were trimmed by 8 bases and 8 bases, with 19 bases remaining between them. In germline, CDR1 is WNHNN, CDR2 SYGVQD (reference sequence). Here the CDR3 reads CASVSGVLEDSPLHF. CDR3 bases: TGCGCCAGCGTCTCCGGTGTTCTGGAGGATTCACCCCTCCACTTT.

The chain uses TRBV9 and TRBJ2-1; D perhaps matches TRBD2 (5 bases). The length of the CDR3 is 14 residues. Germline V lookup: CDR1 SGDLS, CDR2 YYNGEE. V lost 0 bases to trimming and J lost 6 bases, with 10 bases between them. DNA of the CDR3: TGTGCCAGCAGCGTAGGGGGAGTTGGCAATGAGCAGTTCTTC. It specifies CASSVGGVGNEQFF.

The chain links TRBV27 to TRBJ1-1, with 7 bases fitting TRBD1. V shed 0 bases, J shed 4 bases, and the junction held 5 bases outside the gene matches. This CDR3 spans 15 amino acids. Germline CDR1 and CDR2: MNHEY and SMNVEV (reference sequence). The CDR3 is CASSLSMTGTTEAFF. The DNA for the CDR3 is TGTGCCAGCAGTTTATCGATGACAGGGACCACTGAAGCTTTCTTT.

CDR3 coding DNA: TGCGCCAGCAGTGATCCTAGCCGGACAGGGGGGAGCTCCTACGAGCAGTACTTC. This codes for CASSDPSRTGGSSYEQYF. The gene calls are TRBV10-1 and TRBJ2-7, with 10 bases lining up with TRBD1. CDR3 size: 18 residues. Germline V gene lookup returns CDR1 WNHNN and CDR2 SYGVQD (reference sequence). Trimming took 3 bases from V and 0 from J; bases not matched to a gene: 11.

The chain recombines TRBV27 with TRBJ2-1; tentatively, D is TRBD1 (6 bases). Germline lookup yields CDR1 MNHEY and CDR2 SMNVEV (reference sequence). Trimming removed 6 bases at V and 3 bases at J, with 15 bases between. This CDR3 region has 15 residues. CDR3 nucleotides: TGTGCCAGCAGAATCCCCGGGACAAGCTACAATGAGCAGTTCTTC. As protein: CASRIPGTSYNEQFF.

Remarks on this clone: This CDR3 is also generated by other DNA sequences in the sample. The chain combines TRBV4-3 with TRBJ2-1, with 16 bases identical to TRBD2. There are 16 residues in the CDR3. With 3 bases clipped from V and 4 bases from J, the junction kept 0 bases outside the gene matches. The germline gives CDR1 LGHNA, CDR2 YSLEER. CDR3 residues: CASSQGLAGGYNEQFF. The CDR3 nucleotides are TGCGCCAGCAGCCAGGGACTAGCGGGAGGGTACAATGAGCAGTTCTTC.

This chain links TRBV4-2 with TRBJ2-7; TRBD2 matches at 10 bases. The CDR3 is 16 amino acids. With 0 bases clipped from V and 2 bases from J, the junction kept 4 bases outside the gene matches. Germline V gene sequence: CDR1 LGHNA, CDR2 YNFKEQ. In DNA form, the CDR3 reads TGTGCCAGCAGCCAAGATAGGACTAGCGGCCCCTACGAGCAGTACTTC. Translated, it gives CASSQDRTSGPYEQYF.